These 10 T cell receptor beta chains were all obtained from the same sample, sequenced in a study of CD8+ T cells in alopecia areata. TCR sequencing used cDNA made by reverse transcription of extracted RNA. Assay: immunoSEQ multiplex PCR; the TCRdb copy retains only in-frame clones and omits some. This table has approximately 210,000 clones, around 60% appearing once. Regarding treatment: oral pan-JAK inhibitor, 5-10 mg twice daily. The sample was CD4+ T cells sorted from blood, taken at week 4, from a patient treated with tofacitinib. These receptors were taken from a human donor with alopecia areata.

V usage is TRBV2 and J usage is TRBJ2-5; D remains ambiguous. CDR1 SNHLY and CDR2 FYNNEI come from the germline V gene. V gave up 4 bases and J gave up 4 bases, with 10 bases separating them. The CDR3 totals 13 residues. CDR3 protein: CASSGIGGETQYF. The DNA for the CDR3 is TGTGCCAGCAGTGGTATAGGTGGAGAGACCCAGTACTTC.

Worth noting for this clone: This specimen includes other DNA sequences encoding the same CDR3. The V call is TRBV5-6, the J call TRBJ1-1; D is possibly TRBD1 (5 bases). This CDR3 region has 13 residues. V was clipped by 2 bases and J by 1 base, with 6 bases between them. Germline-derived CDR1 and CDR2 are SGHDT and YYEEEE. The CDR3 spells CASSFQGNTEAFF. The CDR3 nucleotides read TGTGCCAGCAGCTTCCAGGGGAACACTGAAGCTTTCTTT.

Only one count was recorded for this clone. The chain uses TRBV29-1 and TRBJ1-1; D is ambiguous. CDR3 length: 10 amino acids. Germline V gene sequence: CDR1 SQVTM, CDR2 ANQGSEA. CDR3 amino acids: CSSLSRRVFF. CDR3 nucleotides: TGCAGTAGCCTGTCCCGGAGGGTTTTCTTT.

This clone was seen a handful of times. The genes are TRBV5-4 and TRBJ1-1, with 9 bases that match TRBD1. The CDR3 contains 13 residues. V lost 2 bases and J lost 7; bases outside the gene matches: 3. Per the germline V gene, CDR1 is SGHNT and CDR2 is YYREEE (reference sequence). The CDR3 DNA is TGTGCCAGCAGCTTACAGGGGGCATTTGAAGCTTTCTTT. Its translation is CASSLQGAFEAFF.

CDR3 sequence reads: CASSTPGGHSPLHF. For the CDR3, the DNA is TGTGCCAGCAGCACACCGGGAGGACATTCACCCCTCCACTTT. This chain links TRBV9 with TRBJ1-6; D remains ambiguous. The ends were cut back, 4 bases at V and 8 bases at J, with 13 bases in the middle. Germline V gene sequence: CDR1 SGDLS, CDR2 YYNGEE. The CDR3 loop spans 14 amino acids.

The chain joins TRBV4-1 to TRBJ2-5, with D possibly TRBD2 on 6 matching bases. The V end lost 0 bases, the J end lost 4 bases, and 15 bases lay between the germline ends. The length of the CDR3 is 16 residues. Germline V gene data show CDR1 as MGHRA and CDR2 as YSYEKL. The CDR3 DNA follows: TGCGCCAGCAGCCAAGATCCGGGGCGGGGTCGAGAGACCCAGTACTTC. This gives the protein CASSQDPGRGRETQYF.

This clone was counted between two and nine times. This rearrangement joins TRBV11-2 to TRBJ2-7, with TRBD1 matching 10 bases. The germline V gene encodes CDR1 SGHAT and CDR2 FQNNGV. V lost 5 bases, J lost 3 bases, and 13 bases stayed unmatched. This CDR3 has 17 residues. CDR3 sequence: CASSPGRGGQGHYEQYF. The CDR3 nucleotides read TGTGCCAGCAGCCCCGGAAGGGGGGGACAGGGGCACTACGAGCAGTACTTC.

The chain links TRBV28 to TRBJ1-2; the D gene is possibly TRBD1 (6 bases). Trimming pared 5 bases from V and 7 bases from J, leaving 17 bases between. The CDR3 runs 14 residues. Germline assignment: CDR1 MDHEN and CDR2 SYDVKM. DNA of the CDR3: TGTGCCAGCAGTACAGGAACAGGGAACGGTGGCTACACCTTC. Translated: CASSTGTGNGGYTF.

V usage is TRBV27 and J usage is TRBJ2-2, with TRBD1 as a possible D gene (5 bases). The CDR3 has 14 residues. Germline V CDR1 and CDR2: MNHEY, SMNVEV (reference sequence). V shed 8 bases and J shed 5 bases, with 15 bases lying between them. CDR3 sequence: CASARMGRTGELFF. In nucleotides, the CDR3 is TGTGCCAGCGCTAGAATGGGGCGGACCGGGGAGCTGTTTTTT.

The rearrangement links TRBV29-1 to TRBJ2-1, with 7 bases aligning to TRBD2. The CDR3 loop spans 17 amino acids. V was clipped by 0 bases and J by 7 bases; unmatched bases: 15. Germline V gene lookup returns CDR1 SQVTM and CDR2 ANQGSEA. This CDR3 is CSVEDLGRRDYGNEQFF. The CDR3 bases are TGCAGCGTTGAAGATCTGGGCCGCCGGGACTATGGGAATGAGCAGTTCTTC.